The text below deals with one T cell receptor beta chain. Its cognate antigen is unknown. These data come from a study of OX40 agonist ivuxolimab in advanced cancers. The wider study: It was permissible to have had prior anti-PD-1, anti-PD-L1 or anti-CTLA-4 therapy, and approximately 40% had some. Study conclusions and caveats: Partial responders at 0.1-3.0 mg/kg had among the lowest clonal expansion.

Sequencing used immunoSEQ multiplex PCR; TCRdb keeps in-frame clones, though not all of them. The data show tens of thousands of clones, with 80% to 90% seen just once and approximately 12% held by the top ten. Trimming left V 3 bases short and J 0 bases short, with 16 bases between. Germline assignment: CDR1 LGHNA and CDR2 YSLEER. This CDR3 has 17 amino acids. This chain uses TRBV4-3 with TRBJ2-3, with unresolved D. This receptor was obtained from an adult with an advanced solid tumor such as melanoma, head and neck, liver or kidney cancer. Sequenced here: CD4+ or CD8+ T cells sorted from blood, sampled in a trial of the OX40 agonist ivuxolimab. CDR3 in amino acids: CASSHDTPGFSTDTQYF. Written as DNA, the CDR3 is TGCGCCAGCAGCCACGATACGCCCGGGTTTAGCACAGATACGCAGTATTTT.